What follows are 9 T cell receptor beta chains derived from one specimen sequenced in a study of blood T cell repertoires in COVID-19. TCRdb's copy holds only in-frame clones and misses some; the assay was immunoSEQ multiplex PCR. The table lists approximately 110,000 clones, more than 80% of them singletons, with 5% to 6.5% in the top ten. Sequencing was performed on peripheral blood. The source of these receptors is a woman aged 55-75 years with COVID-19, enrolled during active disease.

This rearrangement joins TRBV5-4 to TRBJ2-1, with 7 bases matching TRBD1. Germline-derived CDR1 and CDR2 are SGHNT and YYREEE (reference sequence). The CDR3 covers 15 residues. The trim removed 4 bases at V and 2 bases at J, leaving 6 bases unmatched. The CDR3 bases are TGTGCCAGCAGCATCTACAGGGGTCCCTACAATGAGCAGTTCTTC. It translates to CASSIYRGPYNEQFF.

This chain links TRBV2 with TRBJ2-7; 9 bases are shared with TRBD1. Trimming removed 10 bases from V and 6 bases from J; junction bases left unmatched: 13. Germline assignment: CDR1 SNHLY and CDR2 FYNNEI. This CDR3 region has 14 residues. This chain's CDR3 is CATRRAGQGSEQYF. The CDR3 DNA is TGTGCCACCCGAAGGGCCGGACAGGGGAGCGAGCAGTACTTC.

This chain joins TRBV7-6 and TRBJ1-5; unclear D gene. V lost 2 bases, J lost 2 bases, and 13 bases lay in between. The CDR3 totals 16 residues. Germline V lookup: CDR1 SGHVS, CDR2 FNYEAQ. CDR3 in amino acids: CASSLLGSMGNQPQHF. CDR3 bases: TGTGCCAGCAGCTTACTGGGCTCAATGGGCAATCAGCCCCAGCATTTT.

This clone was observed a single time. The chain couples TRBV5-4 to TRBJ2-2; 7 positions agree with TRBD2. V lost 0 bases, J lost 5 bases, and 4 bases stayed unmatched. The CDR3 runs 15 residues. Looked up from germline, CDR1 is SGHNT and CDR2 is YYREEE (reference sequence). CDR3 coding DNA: TGTGCCAGCAGCTTGGGGCGGGGAGGGACCGGGGAGCTGTTTTTT. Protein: CASSLGRGGTGELFF.

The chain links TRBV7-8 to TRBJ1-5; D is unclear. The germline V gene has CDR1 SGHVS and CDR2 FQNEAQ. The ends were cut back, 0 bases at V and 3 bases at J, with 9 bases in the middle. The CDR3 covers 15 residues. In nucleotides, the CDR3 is TGTGCCAGCAGCTTAGCAGCAGGTAACAATCAGCCCCAGCATTTT. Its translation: CASSLAAGNNQPQHF.

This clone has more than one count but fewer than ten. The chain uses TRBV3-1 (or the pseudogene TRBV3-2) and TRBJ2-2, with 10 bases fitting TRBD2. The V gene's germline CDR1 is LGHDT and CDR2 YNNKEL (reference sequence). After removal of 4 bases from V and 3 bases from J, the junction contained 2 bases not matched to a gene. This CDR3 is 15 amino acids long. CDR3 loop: CASSLGLADTGELFF. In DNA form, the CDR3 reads TGTGCCAGCAGCCTCGGACTAGCGGACACCGGGGAGCTGTTTTTT.

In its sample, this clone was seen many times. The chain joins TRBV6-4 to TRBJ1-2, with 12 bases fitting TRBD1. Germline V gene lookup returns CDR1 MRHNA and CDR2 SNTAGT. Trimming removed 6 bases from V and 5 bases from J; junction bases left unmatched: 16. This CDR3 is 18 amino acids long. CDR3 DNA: TGTGCCAGCAGCTCCAACGCCGGGACAGGGGGCCTGGGGTATGGCTACACCTTC. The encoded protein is CASSSNAGTGGLGYGYTF.

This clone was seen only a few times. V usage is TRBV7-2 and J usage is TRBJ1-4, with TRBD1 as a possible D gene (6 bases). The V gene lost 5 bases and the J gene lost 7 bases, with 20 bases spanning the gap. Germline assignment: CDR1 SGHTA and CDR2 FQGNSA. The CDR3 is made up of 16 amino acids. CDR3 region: CASSPALFQGSEKLFF. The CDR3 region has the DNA TGTGCCAGCAGCCCCGCGTTGTTTCAGGGGAGTGAAAAACTGTTTTTT.

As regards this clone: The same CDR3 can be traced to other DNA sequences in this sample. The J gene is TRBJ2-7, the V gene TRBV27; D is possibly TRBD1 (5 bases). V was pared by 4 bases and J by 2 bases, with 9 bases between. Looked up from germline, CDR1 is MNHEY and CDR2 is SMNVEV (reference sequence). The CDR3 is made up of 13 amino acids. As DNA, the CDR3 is TGTGCCAGCAGTTCGCAGGGTCCCTACGAGCAGTACTTC. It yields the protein CASSSQGPYEQYF.